The present T cell receptor (beta chain) was sequenced within a study of a mutant IDH1 vaccine in newly diagnosed glioma. Looking at the study overall: Treated patients had a mean age of 40.4 years and an approximately 60% male, around 38% female split.

As to time point: week 5, during vaccination. Doses of 300 ug of mutant IDH1 20-mer peptide were given with topical imiquimod. This clone was detected only once. Its antigen is unidentified. CDR1 is SEHNR, CDR2 FQNEAQ, per germline (reference sequence). This CDR3 has 15 amino acids. V lost 6 bases and J lost 0, with 14 bases in between. Only in-frame clones appear in the TCRdb table, and some are missing; sequencing was by immunoSEQ multiplex PCR. The sample contains about 40,000 clones, about nine tenths of which appear only once. The chain recombines TRBV7-9 with TRBJ1-1; possible D gene TRBD1, 6 bases. Sample: PBMCs, taken from a glioma patient whose treatment included an IDH1 peptide vaccine. This TCR was recovered from a man over 45 with glioma. CDR3 in DNA: TGTGCCAGCAGGAAAGAGGGGGTTGTGAACACTGAAGCTTTCTTT. Amino acid sequence: CASRKEGVVNTEAFF.